Here is one T cell receptor beta chain with its context. Other nucleotide sequences in the sample specify the same CDR3. This sample is drawn from a study of cytomegalovirus exposure and HLA in healthy donors. Primers for the PCR totalled 60 Vbeta and 13 Jbeta. The protocol was immunoSEQ multiplex PCR, while the TCRdb copy is restricted to in-frame clones and leaves out a portion. This sample has under 200,000 clones, with roughly 85% found just once. Germline V gene lookup returns CDR1 KGHSH and CDR2 LQKENI. The CDR3 sequence is 15 residues long. V lost 5 bases and J lost 3; bases outside the gene matches: 2.

This chain connects TRBV18 to TRBJ2-3; TRBD2 aligns across 13 bases. The receptor was isolated from a male donor in good health and CMV-seronegative. The sequenced sample was PBMCs. For the CDR3, the DNA is TGTGCCAGCTCAGGACTAGCGGGGGCGACAGATACGCAGTATTTT. Amino acids: CASSGLAGATDTQYF. Looking up the rest from reference TRBV18 and TRBJ2-3 gives the full variable domain: NAGVMQNPRHLVRRRGQEARLRCSPMKGHSHVYWYRQLPEEGLKFMVYLQKENIIDESGMPKERFSAEFPKEGPSILRIQQVVRGDSAAYFCASSGLAGATDTQYFGPGTRLTVL.